This T cell receptor (beta chain) was profiled in a study of cytomegalovirus exposure and HLA in healthy donors. PCR employed 60 Vbeta and 13 Jbeta primers. Sequencing used immunoSEQ multiplex PCR; TCRdb keeps in-frame clones, though not all of them. This sample has some 89,000 clones, with about 81% found just once. Whole-study results and caveats: In a later analysis, HLA-associated TCR beta chains were more clonally expanded than equally common others. Presence/absence analyses assumed roughly uniform sequencing depth across donors, which may not hold.

Note on this clone: Its target is unknown.

Trimming stripped 3 bases from V and 2 bases from J, with 8 bases between. The CDR3 is made up of 14 amino acids. CDR1 is KGHSH and CDR2 is LQKENI in the germline V gene. J is TRBJ2-4 and V is TRBV18, with D possibly TRBD1 on 5 matching bases. Sequencing was carried out using PBMCs. The source is a woman aged 40 to 49 in good health and CMV-seropositive. The CDR3 nucleotides are TGTGCCAGCTCACCTCAGGGTCCCAAAAACATTCAGTACTTC. Its translation is CASSPQGPKNIQYF.